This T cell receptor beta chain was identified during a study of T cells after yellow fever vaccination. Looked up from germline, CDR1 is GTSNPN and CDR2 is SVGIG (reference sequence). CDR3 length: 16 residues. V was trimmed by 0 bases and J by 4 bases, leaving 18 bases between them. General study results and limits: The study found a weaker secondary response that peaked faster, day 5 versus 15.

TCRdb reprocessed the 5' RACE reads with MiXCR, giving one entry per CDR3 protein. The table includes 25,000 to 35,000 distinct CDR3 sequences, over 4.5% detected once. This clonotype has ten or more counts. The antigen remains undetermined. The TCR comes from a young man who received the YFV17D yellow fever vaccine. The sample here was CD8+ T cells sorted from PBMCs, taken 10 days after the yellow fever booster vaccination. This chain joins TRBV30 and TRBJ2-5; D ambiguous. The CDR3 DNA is TGTGCCTGGAGTGTACTCGGTCTAGAATTTGCAGAGACCCAGTACTTC. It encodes CAWSVLGLEFAETQYF.